This T cell receptor (beta chain) derives from a study of shared clonotypes between healthy human individuals. Some clones are missing from TCRdb's copy, which holds only in-frame ones; the method was immunoSEQ multiplex PCR. The table has 2 million to 2.5 million clones, approximately 96% seen once; the top ten hold 0.1% to 0.15%. The sample taken for sequencing was naive CD4+ T cells sorted from blood. Subset reported: CD45RA+ positively selected. The receptor was derived from a man younger than 30 in good health.

CDR3 in amino acids: CATRGGARVGKLFF. CDR3 nucleotides: TGTGCCACCCGGGGGGGGGCAAGGGTGGGAAAACTGTTTTTT. This rearrangement joins TRBV27 to TRBJ1-4; maybe TRBD1 (6 bases). This CDR3 has 14 residues. The V gene's germline CDR1 is MNHEY and CDR2 SMNVEV (reference sequence). Trimming stripped 10 bases from V and 10 bases from J, with 22 bases between.